The 4 T cell receptor beta chains presented below share a single source sample, sequenced in a study of T cells expressing NK-cell markers. For each CDR3 protein, TCRdb gives one entry from its re-call of the 5' RACE reads, without DNA. The specimen's table records 140,000 to 150,000 distinct CDR3 sequences. Sequenced material: blood T cells: a sorted CD56 or NKG2C T cell subset, CD4+ or CD8+ T cells, or bulk PBMC T cells (not recorded which). The receptors shown here come from a man in his late teens or twenties in good health.

The CDR3 here is CASSSPGRDTQYF. The V call is TRBV7-2, the J call TRBJ2-3; no DNA is available, so the TRBD1 call from TCRdb remains unchecked. The CDR3 extends over 13 amino acids. Per the germline V gene, CDR1 is SGHTA and CDR2 is FQGNSA.

This chain joins TRBV7-2 and TRBJ2-7; the TRBD2 assignment by TCRdb is unverifiable without DNA. Germline V gives CDR1 SGHTA, CDR2 FQGNSA. The CDR3 covers 15 residues. The CDR3: CASSLVAGGGGEQYF. Combining the CDR3 with reference TRBV7-2 and TRBJ2-7 gives the whole variable domain GAGVSQSPSNKVTEKGKDVELRCDPISGHTALYWYRQSLGQGLEFLIYFQGNSAPDKSGLPSDRFSAERTGGSVSTLTIQRTQQEDSAVYLCASSLVAGGGGEQYFGPGTRLTVT.

The V call is TRBV12-3 or TRBV12-4, the J call TRBJ2-1. The CDR3 consists of 14 residues. CDR3 region: CASNGDSSYNEQFF.

The V call is TRBV4-1, the J call TRBJ1-6; TCRdb's D gene call, TRBD1, goes unchecked for lack of DNA. Per germline, CDR1 MGHRA and CDR2 YSYEKL. The CDR3 is 16 amino acids. CDR3 sequence: CASSPQATGYNSPLHF.